This paragraph reports one T cell receptor beta chain. These data are taken from a study of cytomegalovirus exposure and HLA in healthy donors. Study-wide background: Earlier findings included approximately 120 million unique TCR beta sequences obtained from 170 million or so T cells.

Germline lookup yields CDR1 SGHVS and CDR2 FQNEAQ. This CDR3 has 14 residues. Trimming stripped 4 bases from V and 5 bases from J, with 13 bases between. The study ran its PCR with 60 Vbeta and 13 Jbeta primers. This table comes from immunoSEQ multiplex PCR, and its TCRdb copy is limited to in-frame clones, with some not included. Among 250,000 to 350,000 clones, around 66% were seen once, and the ten largest hold approximately 2.3%. This receptor was taken from a female donor in good health and CMV-seronegative. The source material was PBMCs. The chain combines TRBV7-8 with TRBJ2-3, with a weak D call TRBD1 (7 bases). CDR3 DNA sequence: TGTGCCAGCAGCTATAGACAGGGAGGAGATACGCAGTATTTT. This gives the protein CASSYRQGGDTQYF.